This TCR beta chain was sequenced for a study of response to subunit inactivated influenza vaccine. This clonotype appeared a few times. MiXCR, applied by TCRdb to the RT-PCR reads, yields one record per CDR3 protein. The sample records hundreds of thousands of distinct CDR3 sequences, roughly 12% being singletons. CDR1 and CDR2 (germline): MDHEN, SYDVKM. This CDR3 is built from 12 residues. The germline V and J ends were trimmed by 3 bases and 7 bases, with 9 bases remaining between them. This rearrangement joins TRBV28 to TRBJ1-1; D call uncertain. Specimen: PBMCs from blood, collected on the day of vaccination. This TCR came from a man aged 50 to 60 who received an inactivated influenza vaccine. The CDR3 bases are TGTGCCAGCAGTTTGAAAGGATATGAAGCTTTCTTT. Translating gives CASSLKGYEAFF. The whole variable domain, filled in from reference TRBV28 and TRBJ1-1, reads DVKVTQSSRYLVKRTGEKVFLECVQDMDHENMFWYRQDPGLGLRLIYFSYDVKMKEKGDIPEGYSVSREKKERFSLILESASTNQTSMYLCASSLKGYEAFFGQGTRLTVV.